These T cell receptor beta chains were read from a single sample in a study of cytomegalovirus exposure and HLA in healthy donors. Measured with immunoSEQ multiplex PCR; TCRdb has only the in-frame clones, and not every one. The profile covers around 120,000 clones, with roughly 85% appearing a single time and about 3.4% taken by the ten largest. Sequencing used PBMCs. These receptors came from a woman between 35 and 50 years old in good health and CMV-seronegative. The CDR3 runs from the conserved cysteine through the conserved F or W. A D gene is named only where the DNA matches it firmly. Clone sizes are given selectively: once, few, many, or a class where the clone is expanded.

V	D	size	length	J	DNA	CDR3
TRBV29-1	-	-	9	TRBJ1-2	TGCAGCGTTGGGGGGGGTGGCACCTTC	CSVGGGGTF
TRBV30	-	-	12	TRBJ2-3	TGTGCCTGGACCGGGAGCACAGATACGCAGTATTTT	CAWTGSTDTQYF
TRBV27	-	few	15	TRBJ1-4	TGTGCCAGCAGTTTATCGGGCGGGGAAAATGAAAAACTGTTTTTT	CASSLSGGENEKLFF
TRBV18	-	-	12	TRBJ2-3	TGTGCCAGCTCACCCCGTACAGATACGCAGTATTTT	CASSPRTDTQYF
TRBV19	TRBD2	few	14	TRBJ2-2	TGTGCCAGTACCGCTAGCGGGAGCACCGGGGAGCTGTTTTTT	CASTASGSTGELFF
TRBV19	-	-	15	TRBJ2-6	TGTGCCAGTAATCGTCCGGGTTCTGGGGCCAACGTCCTGACTTTC	CASNRPGSGANVLTF
TRBV9	TRBD2	-	16	TRBJ2-2	TGTGCCAGCAGTCGTCACCCGAGCGGGGACACCGGGGAGCTGTTTTTT	CASSRHPSGDTGELFF
TRBV7-9	TRBD2	-	16	TRBJ2-5	TGTGCCAGCAGCTCCCCCGCACTAGCGGGTAAAGAGACCCAGTACTTC	CASSSPALAGKETQYF
TRBV4-3	-	-	16	TRBJ2-2	TGCGCCAGCAGCCAAGATGGGCTAAAGCTCGCCCGGGAGCTGTTTTTT	CASSQDGLKLARELFF
TRBV4-3	TRBD2	-	17	TRBJ2-2	TGCGCCAGCAGCCAAGAACCTCCTTCCGGACTAGCGAGGGAGCTGTTTTTT	CASSQEPPSGLARELFF
TRBV7-9	-	-	15	TRBJ2-1	TGTGCCAGTTCTGAAATCAGGGGCTCCTACAATGAGCAGTTCTTC	CASSEIRGSYNEQFF
TRBV5-1	TRBD1	-	12	TRBJ1-2	TGCGCCATCGGGGACAGGGGGCATGGCTACACCTTC	CAIGDRGHGYTF
TRBV4-3	TRBD1	-	15	TRBJ2-1	TGCGCCAGCAGCCAATCCCAGACAGGGTACAATGAGCAGTTCTTC	CASSQSQTGYNEQFF
TRBV2	TRBD1	-	15	TRBJ1-6	TGTGCCAGCAGCGGGACAGGGGTGGGTAATTCACCCCTCCACTTT	CASSGTGVGNSPLHF
TRBV5-6	-	once	14	TRBJ2-5	TGTGCCAGCAGCTTGCTACAGGGTAAGGGAGAGCAGTACTTC	CASSLLQGKGEQYF